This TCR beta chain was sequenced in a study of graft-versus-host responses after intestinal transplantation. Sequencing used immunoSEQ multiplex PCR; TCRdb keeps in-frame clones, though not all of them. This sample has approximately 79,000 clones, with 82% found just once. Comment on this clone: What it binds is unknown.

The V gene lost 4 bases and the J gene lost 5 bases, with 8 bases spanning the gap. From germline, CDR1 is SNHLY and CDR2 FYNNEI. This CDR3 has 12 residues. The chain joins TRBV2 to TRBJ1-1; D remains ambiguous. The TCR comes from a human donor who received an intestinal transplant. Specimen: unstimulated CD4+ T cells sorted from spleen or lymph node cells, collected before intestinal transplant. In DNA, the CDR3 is TGTGCCAGCAGTGTCAGGTGGACTGAAGCTTTCTTT. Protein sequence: CASSVRWTEAFF.